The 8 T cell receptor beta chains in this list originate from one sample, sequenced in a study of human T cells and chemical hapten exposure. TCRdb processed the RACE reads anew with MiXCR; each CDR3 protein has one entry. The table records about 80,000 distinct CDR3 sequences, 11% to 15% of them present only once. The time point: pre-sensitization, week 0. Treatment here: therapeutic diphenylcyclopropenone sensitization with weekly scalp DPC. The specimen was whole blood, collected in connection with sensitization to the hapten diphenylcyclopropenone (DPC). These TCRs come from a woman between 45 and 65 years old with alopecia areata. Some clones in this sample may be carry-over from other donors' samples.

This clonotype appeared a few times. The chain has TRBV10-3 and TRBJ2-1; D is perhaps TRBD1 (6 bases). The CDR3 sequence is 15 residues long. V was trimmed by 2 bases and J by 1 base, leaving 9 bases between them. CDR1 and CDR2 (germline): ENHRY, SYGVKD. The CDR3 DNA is TGTGCCATCAGTGAGACAGGGACATCCTACAATGAGCAGTTCTTC. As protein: CAISETGTSYNEQFF.

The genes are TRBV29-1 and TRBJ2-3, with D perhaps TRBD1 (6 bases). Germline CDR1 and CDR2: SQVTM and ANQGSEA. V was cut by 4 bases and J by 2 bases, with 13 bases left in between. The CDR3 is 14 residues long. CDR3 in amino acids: CSVGPDSSTDTQYF. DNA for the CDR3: TGCAGCGTTGGCCCGGACAGTTCCACAGATACGCAGTATTTT.

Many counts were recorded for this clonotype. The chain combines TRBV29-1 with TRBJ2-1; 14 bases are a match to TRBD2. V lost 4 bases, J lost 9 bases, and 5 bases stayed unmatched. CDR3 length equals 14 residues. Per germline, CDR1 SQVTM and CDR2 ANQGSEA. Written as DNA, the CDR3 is TGCAGCGTTGGAAGGACTAGCGGGAGGAGTGAGCAGTTCTTC. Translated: CSVGRTSGRSEQFF.

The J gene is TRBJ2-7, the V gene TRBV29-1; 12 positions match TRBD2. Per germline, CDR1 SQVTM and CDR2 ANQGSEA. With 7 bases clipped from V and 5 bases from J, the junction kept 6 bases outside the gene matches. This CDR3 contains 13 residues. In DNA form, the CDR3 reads TGCAGCGCCCGGACTAGCGGGATCGACGAGCAGTACTTC. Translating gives CSARTSGIDEQYF.

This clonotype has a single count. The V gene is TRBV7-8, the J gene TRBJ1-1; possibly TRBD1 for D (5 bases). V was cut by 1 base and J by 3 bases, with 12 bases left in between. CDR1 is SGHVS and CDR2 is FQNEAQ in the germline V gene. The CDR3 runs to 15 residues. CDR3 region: CASSLGTRRDTEAFF. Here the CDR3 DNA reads TGTGCCAGCAGCTTAGGGACACGGCGCGACACTGAAGCTTTCTTT.

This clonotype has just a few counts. As DNA, the CDR3 is TGTGCCAGCAGCCGTACTAGCGGGAGTTCTTCCGGGGAGCTGTTTTTT. It yields the protein CASSRTSGSSSGELFF. This chain connects TRBV7-6 to TRBJ2-2; 11 bases map to TRBD2. The CDR3 extends over 16 amino acids. Losses at the gene ends were 5 bases for V and 6 bases for J; bases not matched to a gene: 8. The germline gives CDR1 SGHVS, CDR2 FNYEAQ.

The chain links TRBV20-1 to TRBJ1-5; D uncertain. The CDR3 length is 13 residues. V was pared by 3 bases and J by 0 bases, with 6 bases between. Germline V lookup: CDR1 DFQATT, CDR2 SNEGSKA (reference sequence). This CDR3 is CSARENSNQPQHF. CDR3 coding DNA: TGCAGTGCTAGGGAAAATAGCAATCAGCCCCAGCATTTT.

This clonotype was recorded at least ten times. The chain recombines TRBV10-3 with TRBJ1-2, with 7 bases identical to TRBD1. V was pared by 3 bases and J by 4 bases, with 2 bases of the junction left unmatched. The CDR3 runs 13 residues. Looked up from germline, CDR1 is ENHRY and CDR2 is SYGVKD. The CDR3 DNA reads TGTGCCATCAGTGAAGACAGGGCCTATGGCTACACCTTC. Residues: CAISEDRAYGYTF.